The sequence of this T cell receptor beta chain was determined in a study of cytomegalovirus exposure and HLA in healthy donors. PCR used 60 Vbeta primers and 13 Jbeta primers. Authors' methods: It was a later analysis that counted about 80 million unique TCR beta chains, of which roughly 10 million were shared. Clones were read by immunoSEQ multiplex PCR, and TCRdb kept only the in-frame ones, dropping some. That table gives V, J and clone size, and the DNA gave D and trimming. Here the sample spans some 200,000 clones, around 83% being singletons. Trimming at V came to 2 bases and at J to 6 bases, leaving 5 bases not matched to a gene. This CDR3 has 16 residues. The germline V gene encodes CDR1 MNHEY and CDR2 SMNVEV (reference sequence).

This receptor was identified in a woman younger than 30 in good health and CMV-seronegative. The chain joins TRBV27 to TRBJ2-1, with 12 positions matching TRBD2. The sample taken for sequencing was PBMCs. The CDR3 DNA reads as TGTGCCAGCAGTTTACCTAGCGGGAGGGCCCCCAATGAGCAGTTCTTC. Translated: CASSLPSGRAPNEQFF.